This TCR beta chain was found in a study of blood T cell repertoires in COVID-19. Study overall: Sources were T cells, B-cell-depleted T cells, or PBMCs; the material itself was cDNA or gDNA.

This CDR3 is built from 16 residues. CDR1 SGHVS and CDR2 FQNEAQ come from the germline V gene. With 8 bases clipped from V and 0 bases from J, the junction kept 9 bases outside the gene matches. Original data processing: Reference gene primer amplification gave nucleated cell count estimates. Method: immunoSEQ multiplex PCR; TCRdb's copy keeps in-frame clones and lacks some. V and J calls plus clone size are reproduced from that table; the DNA served to infer D and trimming. The sample consists of under 200,000 clones, roughly 82% of them appearing once. Cohorts were based on clinical histories the participants reported.

The specimen sequenced was PBMCs or T cells enriched from blood (not recorded which). The V gene is TRBV7-8, the J gene TRBJ2-2, with 7 bases aligning to TRBD2. The sequence came from a woman in her fifties or sixties with acute COVID-19. The CDR3 DNA follows: TGTGCCAGCCGCATTAGAGCGGGAACGAACACCGGGGAGCTGTTTTTT. Amino acid sequence: CASRIRAGTNTGELFF.